These 20 T cell receptor beta chains came from one sample sequenced in a study of CD8 T cells in Susac syndrome. With random hexamers, about 0.5 to 1 ug RNA was reverse transcribed. TCRdb reprocessed the immunoSEQ multiplex PCR reads with MiXCR, giving one entry per CDR3 protein. The sample records 350,000 to 550,000 distinct CDR3 sequences, more than 80% being singletons. Sequencing used CD8+ T cells from PBMCs. Every receptor here comes from a human donor with multiple sclerosis.

The J gene is TRBJ2-3, the V gene TRBV27; 10 bases are a match to TRBD1. Trimming took 7 bases from V and 6 from J; bases not matched to a gene: 10. The CDR3 is 15 amino acids. The V gene's germline CDR1 is MNHEY and CDR2 SMNVEV (reference sequence). CDR3 region: CASTAGQGPGDTQYF. CDR3 coding DNA: TGTGCCAGCACCGCGGGACAGGGGCCAGGGGATACGCAGTATTTT.

The J gene is TRBJ2-7, the V gene TRBV30, with TRBD1 identical over 7 bases. CDR3 length: 13 amino acids. Germline CDR1 is GTSNPN and CDR2 is SVGIG (reference sequence). V lost 2 bases, J lost 2 bases, and 3 bases stayed unmatched. The CDR3 DNA is TGTGCCTGGAGTTGGCAGGGGGCCTACGAGCAGTACTTC. This encodes CAWSWQGAYEQYF.

CDR3 loop: CASSFPWVYEQYF. Written as DNA, the CDR3 is TGTGCCAGCAGTTTCCCCTGGGTCTACGAGCAGTACTTC. The rearrangement uses TRBV28 and TRBJ2-7, with D uncertain. Germline CDR1 is MDHEN and CDR2 is SYDVKM. The V end was cut by 3 bases, the J end by 3 bases, with 9 bases between. The CDR3 runs 13 residues.

The rearrangement joins TRBV9 to TRBJ2-7, with a tentative D call TRBD1 (6 bases). This CDR3 contains 15 residues. Trimming removed 0 bases from V and 4 bases from J, with 14 bases in between. From germline, CDR1 is SGDLS and CDR2 YYNGEE. In nucleotides, the CDR3 is TGTGCCAGCAGCGTAGGGCCGGGACACACTTACGAGCAGTACTTC. It codes for CASSVGPGHTYEQYF.

The chain joins TRBV9 to TRBJ2-4, with D tentatively TRBD2 (6 bases). The germline V gene encodes CDR1 SGDLS and CDR2 YYNGEE. V lost 7 bases and J lost 1, with 12 bases in between. The CDR3 runs 14 residues. CDR3 region: CASEGREAKNIQYF. CDR3 nucleotides: TGTGCCAGCGAGGGACGGGAGGCCAAAAACATTCAGTACTTC.

The table lists this clonotype with a count of one. CDR3 amino acids: CASSLGIRLAEGNEQYF. The CDR3 DNA is TGTGCCAGCAGTTTAGGGATCAGACTAGCGGAGGGAAACGAGCAGTACTTC. V usage is TRBV27 and J usage is TRBJ2-7; 9 bases match TRBD2. After removal of 2 bases from V and 5 bases from J, the junction contained 13 bases not matched to a gene. Germline V lookup: CDR1 MNHEY, CDR2 SMNVEV (reference sequence). The CDR3 is 17 amino acids.

Here the CDR3 reads CASTSGPPEQYF. The CDR3 DNA reads as TGCGCCAGCACTAGCGGGCCTCCCGAGCAGTACTTC. The rearrangement links TRBV10-2 to TRBJ2-7; the match to TRBD2 covers 8 bases. V was pared by 7 bases and J by 6 bases, with 5 bases of the junction left unmatched. Germline-derived CDR1 and CDR2 are WSHSY and SAAADI. This CDR3 spans 12 amino acids.

The rearrangement links TRBV19 to TRBJ1-5, with TRBD1 matching over 7 bases. Germline CDR1 LNHDA, CDR2 SQIVND (reference sequence). This CDR3 contains 16 residues. Trimming removed 0 bases from V and 7 bases from J; junction bases left unmatched: 9. CDR3 bases: TGTGCCAGTAGTATAGATGGATATGAGGGACAGCAGCCCCAGCATTTT. Amino acids: CASSIDGYEGQQPQHF.

This clonotype showed up just once. The chain employs TRBV6-4 and TRBJ1-4; no reliable D call. Trimming removed 3 bases at V and 7 bases at J, with 9 bases between. Per the germline V gene, CDR1 is MRHNA and CDR2 is SNTAGT. There are 13 residues in the CDR3. As DNA, the CDR3 is TGTGCCAGCAGTGATCGTGGCGGTGAAAAACTGTTTTTT. Its protein is CASSDRGGEKLFF.

Here the CDR3 reads CSVEVAGGYEQFF. The CDR3 DNA is TGCAGCGTTGAAGTTGCGGGGGGTTATGAGCAGTTCTTC. J is TRBJ2-1 and V is TRBV29-1; 8 bases agree with TRBD2. Germline V gene lookup returns CDR1 SQVTM and CDR2 ANQGSEA. There are 13 residues in the CDR3. After removal of 1 base from V and 8 bases from J, the junction contained 4 bases not matched to a gene.

V and J are TRBV7-9 and TRBJ1-4; D is ambiguous. CDR1 SEHNR and CDR2 FQNEAQ come from the germline V gene (reference sequence). The germline V and J ends were trimmed by 0 bases and 8 bases, with 7 bases remaining between them. The CDR3 runs 13 residues. The DNA of the CDR3 is TGTGCCAGCAGCTTAGCGAATGACGAAAAACTGTTTTTT. Protein: CASSLANDEKLFF. The full variable domain, with the rest looked up from reference TRBV7-9 and TRBJ1-4, is DTGVSQNPRHKITKRGQNVTFRCDPISEHNRLYWYRQTLGQGPEFLTYFQNEAQLEKSRLLSDRFSAERPKGSFSTLEIQRTEQGDSAMYLCASSLANDEKLFFGSGTQLSVL.

The V gene is TRBV27, the J gene TRBJ1-1; D is unclear. Trimming took 9 bases from V and 0 from J, leaving 11 bases between them. The CDR3 covers 13 residues. The germline CDR1 and CDR2 sequences are MNHEY and SMNVEV (reference sequence). The CDR3 sequence: CASCYRMNTEAFF. CDR3 coding DNA: TGTGCCAGTTGTTACAGAATGAACACTGAAGCTTTCTTT.

The chain couples TRBV29-1 to TRBJ1-1, with TRBD1 identical over 8 bases. CDR3 length: 14 amino acids. In germline, CDR1 is SQVTM, CDR2 ANQGSEA. Trimming took 6 bases from V and 3 from J; bases not matched to a gene: 9. The DNA for the CDR3 is TGCAGCGTACTGGCAGGGGGCGAGGACACTGAAGCTTTCTTT. Translation gives CSVLAGGEDTEAFF. Based on the CDR3 plus reference TRBV29-1 and TRBJ1-1, the full variable domain is SAVISQKPSRDICQRGTSLTIQCQVDSQVTMMFWYRQQPGQSLTLIATANQGSEATYESGFVIDKFPISRPNLTFSTLTVSNMSPEDSSIYLCSVLAGGEDTEAFFGQGTRLTVV.

The genes are TRBV6-1 and TRBJ1-2, with TRBD1 as a possible D gene (6 bases). V was cut by 2 bases and J by 8 bases, with 21 bases left in between. The length of the CDR3 is 16 residues. CDR1 is MNHNS, CDR2 SASEGT, per germline. CDR3 residues: CASSEYYLDSDRGYTF. The CDR3 DNA sequence: TGTGCCAGCAGTGAATACTACCTGGACAGCGACAGAGGCTACACCTTC.

CDR3 region: CASSQDRQSNQPQHF. The CDR3 region has the DNA TGTGCCAGCAGCCAAGATCGACAGAGCAATCAGCCCCAGCATTTT. The chain is built from TRBV3-1 and TRBJ1-5, with a tentative D call TRBD1 (5 bases). The CDR3 loop spans 15 amino acids. The germline V gene encodes CDR1 LGHDT and CDR2 YNNKEL (reference sequence). V was pared by 0 bases and J by 1 base, with 7 bases between.

This sequence joins TRBV14 and TRBJ2-1, with D unresolved. V was clipped by 1 base and J by 8 bases, with 6 bases between them. This CDR3 is built from 12 residues. Germline lookup yields CDR1 SGHDN and CDR2 FVKESK. CDR3 amino acids: CASSQGFYEQFF. CDR3 nucleotide sequence: TGTGCCAGCAGCCAAGGATTCTATGAGCAGTTCTTC. The whole variable domain, remainder taken from reference TRBV14 and TRBJ2-1, is EAGVTQFPSHSVIEKGQTVTLRCDPISGHDNLYWYRRVMGKEIKFLLHFVKESKQDESGMPNNRFLAERTGGTYSTLKVQPAELEDSGVYFCASSQGFYEQFFGPGTRLTVL.

V and J are TRBV4-1 and TRBJ2-1; 9 nucleotides agree with TRBD2. The J segment lost 5 bases and the V segment lost 4 bases, leaving 6 bases of the junction unmatched. The CDR3 length is 15 residues. Per germline, CDR1 MGHRA and CDR2 YSYEKL. The CDR3 sequence: CASSLAGGLNNEQFF. Here the CDR3 DNA reads TGCGCCAGCAGCCTGGCGGGGGGGCTGAACAATGAGCAGTTCTTC.

V and J are TRBV7-9 and TRBJ2-5, with 12 positions matching TRBD2. With 5 bases clipped from V and 2 bases from J, the junction kept 3 bases outside the gene matches. This CDR3 has 15 amino acids. Germline values: CDR1 SEHNR, CDR2 FQNEAQ (reference sequence). CDR3 bases: TGTGCCAGCAGCCCTAGCGGGGGGGATCAAGAGACCCAGTACTTC. Its protein product is CASSPSGGDQETQYF. Full variable domain (missing parts from reference TRBV7-9 and TRBJ2-5): DTGVSQNPRHKITKRGQNVTFRCDPISEHNRLYWYRQTLGQGPEFLTYFQNEAQLEKSRLLSDRFSAERPKGSFSTLEIQRTEQGDSAMYLCASSPSGGDQETQYFGPGTRLLVL.

The chain is built from TRBV6-1 and TRBJ2-7; D is unclear. Trimming removed 2 bases at V and 3 bases at J, with 14 bases between. The CDR3 runs to 15 residues. Germline CDR1 is MNHNS and CDR2 is SASEGT. The CDR3 nucleotides are TGTGCCAGCAGTGAATTGGAAATAGGGTACTACGAGCAGTACTTC. Translated, it gives CASSELEIGYYEQYF.

Here the CDR3 DNA reads TGCGCCAGCAGCCAAGACGACCTTCGGACAGGGGCATACGAGCAGTACTTC. Residues: CASSQDDLRTGAYEQYF. The gene calls are TRBV4-1 and TRBJ2-7, with 9 bases lining up with TRBD1. The CDR3 is made up of 17 amino acids. V trimming: 0 bases; J trimming: 4 bases; junction bases outside the gene matches: 10. Germline assignment: CDR1 MGHRA and CDR2 YSYEKL.